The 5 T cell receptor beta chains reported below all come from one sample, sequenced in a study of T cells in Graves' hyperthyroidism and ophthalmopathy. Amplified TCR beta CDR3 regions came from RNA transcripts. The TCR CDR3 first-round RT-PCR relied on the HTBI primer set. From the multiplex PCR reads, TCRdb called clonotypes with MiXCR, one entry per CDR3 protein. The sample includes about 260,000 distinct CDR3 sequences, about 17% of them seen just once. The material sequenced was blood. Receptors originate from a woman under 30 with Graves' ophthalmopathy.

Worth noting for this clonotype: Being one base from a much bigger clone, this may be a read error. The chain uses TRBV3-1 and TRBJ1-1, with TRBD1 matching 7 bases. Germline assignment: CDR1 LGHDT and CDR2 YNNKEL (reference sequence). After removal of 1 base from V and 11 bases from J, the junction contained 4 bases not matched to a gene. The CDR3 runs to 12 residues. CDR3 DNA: TGTGCCAGCAGCCAAGTAGAGGGGGCGGCTTTCTTT. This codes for CASSQVEGAAFF.

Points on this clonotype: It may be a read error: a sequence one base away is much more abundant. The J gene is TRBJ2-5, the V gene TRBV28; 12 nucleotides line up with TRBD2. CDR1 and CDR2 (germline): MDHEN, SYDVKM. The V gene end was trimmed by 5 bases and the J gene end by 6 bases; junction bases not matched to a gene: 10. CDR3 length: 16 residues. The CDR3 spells CASSRGASGGEKTQYF. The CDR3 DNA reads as TGTGCCAGCAGTCGAGGGGCTAGCGGGGGGGAAAAGACCCAGTACTTC.

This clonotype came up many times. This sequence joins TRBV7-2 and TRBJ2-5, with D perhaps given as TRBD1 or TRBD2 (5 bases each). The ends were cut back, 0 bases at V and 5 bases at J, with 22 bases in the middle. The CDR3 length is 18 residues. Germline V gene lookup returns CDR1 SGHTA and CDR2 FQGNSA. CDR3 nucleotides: TGTGCCAGCAGCTTAGCGCTGGCAGGGAGTGTGTCGAGGGAGACCCAGTACTTC. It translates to CASSLALAGSVSRETQYF.

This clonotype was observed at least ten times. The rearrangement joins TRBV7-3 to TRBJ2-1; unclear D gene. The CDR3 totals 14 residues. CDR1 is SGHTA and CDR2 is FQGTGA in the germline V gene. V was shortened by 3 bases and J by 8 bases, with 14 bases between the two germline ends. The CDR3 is CASSFQWQNDEQFF. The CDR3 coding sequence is TGTGCCAGCAGCTTCCAGTGGCAGAACGATGAGCAGTTCTTC.

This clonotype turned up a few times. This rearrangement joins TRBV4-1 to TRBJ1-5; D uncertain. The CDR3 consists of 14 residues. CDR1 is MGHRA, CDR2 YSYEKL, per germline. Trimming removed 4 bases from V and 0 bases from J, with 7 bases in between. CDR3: CASSPIYSNQPQHF. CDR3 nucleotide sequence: TGCGCCAGCAGCCCCATTTATAGCAATCAGCCCCAGCATTTT.